These 23 T cell receptor beta chains came from one sample sequenced in a study of identical twins. TCRdb called the 5' RACE reads again in MiXCR, with one record for every CDR3 protein. There are 450,000 to 600,000 distinct CDR3 sequences in the sample; about a fifth occur only once, and about 0.48% lies in the top ten. This sample was shared with a second study, whose subject was yellow fever vaccine responses in identical twins.

The sequencing input was CD4+ T cells sorted from blood. The receptors come from a young woman in good health.

V gene TRBV27 combines with J gene TRBJ2-3; 8 positions match TRBD2. Germline V gene data show CDR1 as MNHEY and CDR2 as SMNVEV (reference sequence). J was trimmed by 0 bases and V by 3 bases; bases with no gene match: 17. This CDR3 is built from 20 residues. CDR3 in amino acids: CASSFKTNLGTRGSTDTQYF. CDR3 coding DNA: TGTGCCAGCAGTTTTAAGACTAACCTAGGGACTAGGGGTAGCACAGATACGCAGTATTTT.

This clonotype occurred a few times. The chain joins TRBV20-1 to TRBJ2-7; no firm D call. The V gene's germline CDR1 is DFQATT and CDR2 SNEGSKA (reference sequence). The CDR3 totals 13 residues. Trimming took off 0 bases at V and 5 bases at J, with 11 bases between the two ends. CDR3 nucleotide sequence: TGCAGTGCTAGAGATACTGGCGTTAACGAGCAGTACTTC. Translation: CSARDTGVNEQYF.

This chain connects TRBV6-2 or TRBV6-3 to TRBJ2-1; 10 positions match TRBD2. V shed 10 bases, J shed 6 bases, and the junction held 12 bases outside the gene matches. The length of the CDR3 is 15 residues. In germline, CDR1 is MNHEY, CDR2 SVGEGT. The CDR3 sequence is CATINGLAVRNEQFF. Here the CDR3 DNA reads TGTGCCACCATAAACGGACTAGCGGTCCGCAATGAGCAGTTCTTC.

This sequence joins TRBV20-1 and TRBJ2-3; the match to TRBD2 covers 7 bases. Germline trimming cut 4 bases from V and 2 bases from J; bases unmatched to any gene: 9. The CDR3 consists of 15 residues. Germline values: CDR1 DFQATT, CDR2 SNEGSKA (reference sequence). CDR3 residues: CSAIKSSGYTDTQYF. Written as DNA, the CDR3 is TGCAGTGCTATCAAATCTAGCGGATACACAGATACGCAGTATTTT.

This clonotype was observed a few times. The chain recombines TRBV11-1 with TRBJ2-1; 12 positions match TRBD2. V was clipped by 1 base and J by 6 bases; unmatched bases: 10. The CDR3 loop spans 18 amino acids. Germline CDR1 and CDR2: SGHAT and FQDESV (reference sequence). CDR3 protein: CASSLVGLAGGSVNEQFF. The CDR3 nucleotides are TGTGCCAGCAGCTTAGTTGGGCTAGCGGGAGGGTCTGTCAATGAGCAGTTCTTC.

This clonotype was counted a few times. The V and J genes are TRBV7-3 and TRBJ1-1, with 7 bases matching TRBD1. The trim removed 3 bases at V and 0 bases at J, leaving 4 bases unmatched. Germline V gene lookup returns CDR1 SGHTA and CDR2 FQGTGA. The CDR3 runs to 15 residues. CDR3 in amino acids: CASSFSGGMNTEAFF. The CDR3 DNA follows: TGTGCCAGCAGCTTTTCAGGGGGTATGAACACTGAAGCTTTCTTT.

This clonotype occurred many times. This sequence joins TRBV2 and TRBJ1-1; D gene unclear. Germline CDR1 reads SNHLY; CDR2 reads FYNNEI. The CDR3 totals 12 residues. Deletions cut 3 bases from V and 1 base from J, with 3 bases between. The CDR3 region is CASSDRNTEAFF. The CDR3 DNA follows: TGTGCCAGCAGTGACAGGAACACTGAAGCTTTCTTT.

This clonotype has only a few counts. The chain couples TRBV2 to TRBJ2-2, with D unresolved. Trimming stripped 0 bases from V and 4 bases from J, with 9 bases between. Germline V lookup: CDR1 SNHLY, CDR2 FYNNEI. This CDR3 has 15 residues. The CDR3 sequence is CASSEAPDGTGELFF. CDR3 in DNA: TGTGCCAGCAGTGAAGCCCCCGATGGCACCGGGGAGCTGTTTTTT.

This clonotype has more than one count but fewer than ten. The V call is TRBV7-3, the J call TRBJ2-1; D gene unclear. Trimming pared 4 bases from V and 0 bases from J, leaving 10 bases between. Germline V gene sequence: CDR1 SGHTA, CDR2 FQGTGA. The CDR3 has 15 amino acids. This chain's CDR3 is CASSSYSSSYNEQFF. Here the CDR3 DNA reads TGTGCCAGCAGCTCCTACTCTAGCTCCTACAATGAGCAGTTCTTC.

This clonotype was observed a few times. The chain uses TRBV5-5 and TRBJ2-6, with D hard to call. This CDR3 spans 14 amino acids. Germline CDR1 and CDR2: SGHKS and YYEKEE (reference sequence). V was trimmed by 0 bases and J by 2 bases, leaving 3 bases between them. The CDR3 nucleotides read TGTGCCAGCAGCTTGGATCCTGGGGCCAACGTCCTGACTTTC. As protein: CASSLDPGANVLTF.

This chain uses TRBV19 with TRBJ2-1, with D maybe TRBD1 (5 bases). V was cut by 4 bases and J by 9 bases, with 10 bases left in between. The CDR3 runs to 12 residues. The V gene's germline CDR1 is LNHDA and CDR2 SQIVND (reference sequence). CDR3 protein: CASSRGWGEQFF. CDR3 DNA: TGTGCCAGTAGTAGGGGCTGGGGTGAGCAGTTCTTC.

This clonotype was found many times. The chain carries TRBV4-2 and TRBJ2-5, with 8 bases matching TRBD1. Germline V gene sequence: CDR1 LGHNA, CDR2 YNFKEQ. The CDR3 extends over 17 amino acids. The V gene end was trimmed by 0 bases and the J gene end by 1 base; junction bases not matched to a gene: 7. The CDR3: CASSQEGGTGLQETQYF. In DNA form, the CDR3 reads TGTGCCAGCAGCCAAGAAGGTGGGACAGGCCTCCAAGAGACCCAGTACTTC.

A remark on this clonotype: One end of the junction is discordant with germline, which a read error may explain. This chain uses TRBV20-1 with TRBJ2-3; D is possibly TRBD1 or TRBD2 (5 bases each). Germline CDR1 DFQATT, CDR2 SNEGSKA (reference sequence). The CDR3 consists of 20 residues. CDR3: CCARGHGRTGPGIFVNTQYF. For the CDR3, the DNA is TGCTGTGCTAGAGGCCACGGGCGCACAGGTCCGGGGATCTTTGTGAATACGCAGTATTTT.

Only a few counts were recorded for this clonotype. The chain joins TRBV7-8 to TRBJ2-7, with 14 nucleotides matching TRBD2. This CDR3 is built from 17 residues. V was clipped by 5 bases and J by 3 bases; unmatched bases: 9. Germline assignment: CDR1 SGHVS and CDR2 FQNEAQ. The CDR3 sequence: CASSPVGTSGRLYEQYF. Here the CDR3 DNA reads TGTGCCAGCAGCCCTGTTGGGACTAGCGGGAGACTCTACGAGCAGTACTTC. Complete variable domain (other parts from reference TRBV7-8 and TRBJ2-7): GAGVSQSPRYKVAKRGQDVALRCDPISGHVSLFWYQQALGQGPEFLTYFQNEAQLDKSGLPSDRFFAERPEGSVSTLKIQRTQQEDSAVYLCASSPVGTSGRLYEQYFGPGTRLTVT.

Regarding this clonotype: A much larger clone differs by one base, so this may be a read error. The rearrangement joins TRBV4-2 to TRBJ2-5; tentative D call: TRBD2 (6 bases). Germline CDR1 LGHNA, CDR2 YNFKEQ. This CDR3 has 16 amino acids. CDR3 loop: CASSQEMTRGLKTPYF. The CDR3 DNA reads as TGTGCCAGCAGCCAAGAGATGACTAGAGGATTGAAGACCCCGTACTTC.

V is TRBV23-1 and J is TRBJ1-4; D is unclear. TRBV23-1 is given ORF status, its function remaining uncertain. CDR3 size: 14 residues. Trimming took 3 bases from V and 8 from J, leaving 13 bases between them. The CDR3 is CASSQTGVGEKLFF. In nucleotides, the CDR3 is TGCGCCAGCAGTCAGACCGGGGTGGGAGAAAAACTGTTTTTT.

This clonotype has just a few counts. V gene TRBV10-3 combines with J gene TRBJ2-7; maybe TRBD1 (6 bases). CDR3 size: 15 residues. From germline, CDR1 is ENHRY and CDR2 SYGVKD. The germline V and J ends were trimmed by 2 bases and 0 bases, with 11 bases remaining between them. CDR3: CAISEGGRVSYEQYF. The CDR3 region has the DNA TGTGCCATCAGTGAGGGGGGCAGGGTCTCCTACGAGCAGTACTTC.

This clonotype was counted between two and nine times. The gene calls are TRBV6-2 or TRBV6-3 and TRBJ2-2; 14 bases line up with TRBD2. CDR1 is MNHEY, CDR2 SVGEGT, per germline. Trimming at V came to 5 bases and at J to 2 bases, leaving 13 bases not matched to a gene. The CDR3 has 20 amino acids. The CDR3 sequence: CASSPPPTSGGAGNTGELFF. The CDR3 nucleotides read TGTGCCAGCAGTCCTCCACCGACTAGCGGGGGGGCGGGTAACACCGGGGAGCTGTTTTTT.

This clonotype has just a few counts. V gene TRBV6-1 combines with J gene TRBJ2-5; D gene unclear. Germline lookup yields CDR1 MNHNS and CDR2 SASEGT. This CDR3 region has 14 residues. V was shortened by 2 bases and J by 2 bases, with 9 bases between the two germline ends. CDR3 region: CASSETLVQETQYF. The DNA of the CDR3 is TGTGCCAGCAGTGAAACGCTCGTACAAGAGACCCAGTACTTC.

This clonotype was observed a few times. The chain uses TRBV12-3 or TRBV12-4 and TRBJ1-1, with D perhaps TRBD1 (5 bases). V was pared by 5 bases and J by 1 base, with 20 bases between. CDR3 size: 17 residues. DNA for the CDR3: TGTGCCAGCAGTACTGGATTGGGGGGTGGGGAGAACACTGAAGCTTTCTTT. Its translation: CASSTGLGGGENTEAFF.

This clonotype was observed a few times. The gene calls are TRBV12-3 or TRBV12-4 and TRBJ1-2, with unresolved D. This CDR3 spans 13 amino acids. Between the trimmed V and J ends, which lost 8 bases and 8 bases, there was a span of 18 bases. CDR3 coding DNA: TGTGCCAGCTCGAACAGACGCCTGAGGGGCTACACCTTC. Translated: CASSNRRLRGYTF.

In its sample, this clonotype was seen many times. The rearrangement uses TRBV10-3 and TRBJ2-3, with TRBD2 identical over 8 bases. V lost 4 bases, J lost 0 bases, and 0 bases stayed unmatched. The CDR3 is 14 amino acids. The germline V gene has CDR1 ENHRY and CDR2 SYGVKD. The CDR3 is CAISASGSTDTQYF. DNA of the CDR3: TGTGCCATCAGTGCTAGCGGGAGCACAGATACGCAGTATTTT.

The rearrangement joins TRBV5-1 to TRBJ2-1; weak D call: TRBD2 (7 bases). Germline V gene data show CDR1 as SGHRS and CDR2 as YFSETQ. Trimming took 4 bases from V and 2 from J, leaving 31 bases between them. The CDR3 spans 21 residues. The CDR3, as DNA: TGCGCCAGCAGCGACCCGAGGGGGGGGCCCTTAGCTCTTCCGCCCTACAATGAGCAGTTCTTC. Translating gives CASSDPRGGPLALPPYNEQFF. Drawing the rest from reference TRBV5-1 and TRBJ2-1, the complete variable domain is KAGVTQTPRYLIKTRGQQVTLSCSPISGHRSVSWYQQTPGQGLQFLFEYFSETQRNKGNFPGRFSGRQFSNSRSEMNVSTLELGDSALYLCASSDPRGGPLALPPYNEQFFGPGTRLTVL.